The 10 T cell receptor beta chains reported below all come from one sample, sequenced in a study of cytomegalovirus exposure and HLA in healthy donors. 60 Vbeta and 13 Jbeta primers were used in PCR. Clones were read by immunoSEQ multiplex PCR, and TCRdb kept only the in-frame ones, dropping some. The repertoire table contains fewer than 45,000 clones. Specimen: PBMCs. These receptors all stem from a woman in her thirties in good health and CMV-seronegative.

This chain connects TRBV5-1 to TRBJ2-2, with 11 positions matching TRBD1. The CDR3 runs to 16 residues. CDR1 is SGHRS, CDR2 YFSETQ, per germline. The J segment lost 5 bases and the V segment lost 4 bases, leaving 7 bases of the junction unmatched. DNA for the CDR3: TGCGCCAGCAGCGAACGGACAGGGGGCGGAACCGGGGAGCTGTTTTTT. Protein: CASSERTGGGTGELFF.

DNA for the CDR3: TGTGCCAGCACCCACCCCGCTAGCGGCGCCTACGAGCAGTACTTC. Amino acid sequence: CASTHPASGAYEQYF. The V call is TRBV6-5, the J call TRBJ2-7, with 7 bases fitting TRBD2. The CDR3 is 15 residues long. Trimming took 7 bases from V and 2 from J; bases not matched to a gene: 11. Germline V gene sequence: CDR1 MNHEY, CDR2 SVGAGI.

The chain recombines TRBV9 with TRBJ1-2; D may be TRBD1 (6 bases). V lost 4 bases to trimming and J lost 5 bases, with 15 bases between them. The CDR3 runs to 14 residues. Germline values: CDR1 SGDLS, CDR2 YYNGEE. The CDR3 reads CASSPRTARYGYTF. CDR3 nucleotide sequence: TGTGCCAGCAGCCCCCGGACAGCCAGATATGGCTACACCTTC.

The rearrangement joins TRBV6-5 to TRBJ1-5; TRBD1 aligns across 8 bases. The CDR3 totals 16 residues. V was pared by 0 bases and J by 2 bases, with 3 bases of the junction left unmatched. Per germline, CDR1 MNHEY and CDR2 SVGAGI. Here the CDR3 reads CASSYSRGQGNQPQHF. The CDR3 bases are TGTGCCAGCAGTTACTCCCGGGGACAGGGCAATCAGCCCCAGCATTTT.

The rearrangement joins TRBV7-9 to TRBJ1-5; D is perhaps TRBD1 (6 bases). V was shortened by 5 bases and J by 5 bases, with 10 bases between the two germline ends. The CDR3 sequence is 13 residues long. The germline CDR1 and CDR2 sequences are SEHNR and FQNEAQ (reference sequence). Written as DNA, the CDR3 is TGTGCCAGCAGCCCACAGGGCGATCAGCCCCAGCATTTT. Encoded protein: CASSPQGDQPQHF.

The V call is TRBV4-1, the J call TRBJ2-7, with TRBD2 matching over 9 bases. This CDR3 has 16 amino acids. Germline V gives CDR1 MGHRA, CDR2 YSYEKL. V trimming: 1 base; J trimming: 6 bases; junction bases outside the gene matches: 10. CDR3 DNA: TGCGCCAGCAGCCAAGCACTGGCGGGAGGGCCCGGCGAGCAGTACTTC. Encoded protein: CASSQALAGGPGEQYF.

V usage is TRBV9 and J usage is TRBJ2-1; 11 bases line up with TRBD2. The CDR3 spans 16 residues. The germline gives CDR1 SGDLS, CDR2 YYNGEE. V was clipped by 4 bases and J by 6 bases; unmatched bases: 9. As DNA, the CDR3 is TGTGCCAGCAGCCTTAGCGGGAGGGCCGAGGGCAATGAGCAGTTCTTC. Translation gives CASSLSGRAEGNEQFF.

This rearrangement joins TRBV9 to TRBJ1-5; tentatively, D is TRBD1 (5 bases). V lost 4 bases and J 9 bases, leaving 14 bases between the germline ends. Germline V gene data show CDR1 as SGDLS and CDR2 as YYNGEE. This CDR3 region has 13 residues. The CDR3 bases are TGTGCCAGCAGCCCCCAGGGAAGGGGGCCCCAGCATTTT. Its translation: CASSPQGRGPQHF.

The chain joins TRBV10-1 to TRBJ2-4, with 10 nucleotides matching TRBD2. The ends lost 3 bases at V and 3 bases at J; junction bases unmatched: 5. CDR1 is WNHNN and CDR2 is SYGVQD in the germline V gene (reference sequence). The CDR3 extends over 16 amino acids. The CDR3 sequence: CASSDKREGHKNIQYF. The CDR3 DNA is TGCGCCAGCAGTGATAAGCGGGAGGGCCACAAAAACATTCAGTACTTC.

V gene TRBV15 combines with J gene TRBJ2-7; D unclear. Trimming took off 1 base at V and 2 bases at J, with 9 bases between the two ends. The CDR3 contains 14 residues. Germline V lookup: CDR1 LNHNV, CDR2 YYDKDF (reference sequence). CDR3 DNA sequence: TGTGCCACCAGCAGAGCCCTCCCTACCTACGAGCAGTACTTC. Its protein is CATSRALPTYEQYF.